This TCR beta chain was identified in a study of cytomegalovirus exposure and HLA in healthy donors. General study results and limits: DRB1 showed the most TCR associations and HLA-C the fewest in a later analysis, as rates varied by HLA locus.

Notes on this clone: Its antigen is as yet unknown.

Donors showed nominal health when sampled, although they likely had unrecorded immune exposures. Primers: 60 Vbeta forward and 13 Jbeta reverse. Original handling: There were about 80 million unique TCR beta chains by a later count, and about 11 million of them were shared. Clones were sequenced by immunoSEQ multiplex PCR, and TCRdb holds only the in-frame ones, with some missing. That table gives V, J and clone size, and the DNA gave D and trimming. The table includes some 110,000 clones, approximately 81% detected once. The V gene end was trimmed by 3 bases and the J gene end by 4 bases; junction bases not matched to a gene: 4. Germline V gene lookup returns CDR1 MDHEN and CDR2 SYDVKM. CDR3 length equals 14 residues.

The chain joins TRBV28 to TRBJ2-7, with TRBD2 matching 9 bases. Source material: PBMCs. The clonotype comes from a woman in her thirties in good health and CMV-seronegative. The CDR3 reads CASSLGGGDYEQYF. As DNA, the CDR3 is TGTGCCAGCAGTTTGGGCGGGGGGGATTACGAGCAGTACTTC. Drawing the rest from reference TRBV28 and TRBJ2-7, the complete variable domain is DVKVTQSSRYLVKRTGEKVFLECVQDMDHENMFWYRQDPGLGLRLIYFSYDVKMKEKGDIPEGYSVSREKKERFSLILESASTNQTSMYLCASSLGGGDYEQYFGPGTRLTVT.